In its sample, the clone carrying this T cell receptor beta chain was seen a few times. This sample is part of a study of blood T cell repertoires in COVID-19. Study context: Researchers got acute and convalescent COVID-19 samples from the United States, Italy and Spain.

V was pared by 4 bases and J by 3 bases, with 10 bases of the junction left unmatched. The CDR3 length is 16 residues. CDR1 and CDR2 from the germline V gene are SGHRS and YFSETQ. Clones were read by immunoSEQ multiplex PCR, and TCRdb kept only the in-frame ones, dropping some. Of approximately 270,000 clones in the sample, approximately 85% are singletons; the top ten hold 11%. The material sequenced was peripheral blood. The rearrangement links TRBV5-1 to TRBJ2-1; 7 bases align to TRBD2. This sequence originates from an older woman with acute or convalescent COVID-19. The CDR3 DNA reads TGCGCCAGCAGCAACGGCGCTGGCGGGGGCTACAATGAGCAGTTCTTC. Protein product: CASSNGAGGGYNEQFF.